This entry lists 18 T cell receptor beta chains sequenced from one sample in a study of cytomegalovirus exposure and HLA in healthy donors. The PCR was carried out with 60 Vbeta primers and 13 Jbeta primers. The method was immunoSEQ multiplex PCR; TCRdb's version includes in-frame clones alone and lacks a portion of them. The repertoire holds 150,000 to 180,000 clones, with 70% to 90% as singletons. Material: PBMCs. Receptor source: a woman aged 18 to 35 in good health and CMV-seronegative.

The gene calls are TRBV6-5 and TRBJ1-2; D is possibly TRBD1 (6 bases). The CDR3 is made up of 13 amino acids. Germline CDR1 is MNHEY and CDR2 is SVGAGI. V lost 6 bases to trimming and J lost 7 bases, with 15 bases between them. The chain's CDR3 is CASRDPGACGYTF. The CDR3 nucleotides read TGTGCCAGCAGGGACCCAGGGGCTTGTGGCTACACCTTC.

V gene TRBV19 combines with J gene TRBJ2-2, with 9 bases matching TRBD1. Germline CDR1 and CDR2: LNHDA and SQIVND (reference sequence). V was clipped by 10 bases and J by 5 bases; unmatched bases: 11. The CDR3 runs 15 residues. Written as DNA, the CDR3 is TGTGCCACCGAGACGGGACAGGGCTTAACCGGGGAGCTGTTTTTT. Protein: CATETGQGLTGELFF.

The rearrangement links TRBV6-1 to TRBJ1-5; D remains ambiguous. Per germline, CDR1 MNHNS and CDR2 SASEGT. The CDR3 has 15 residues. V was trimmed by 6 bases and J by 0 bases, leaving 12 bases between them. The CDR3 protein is CASREGSNSNQPQHF. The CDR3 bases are TGTGCCAGCAGGGAGGGTAGCAATAGCAATCAGCCCCAGCATTTT.

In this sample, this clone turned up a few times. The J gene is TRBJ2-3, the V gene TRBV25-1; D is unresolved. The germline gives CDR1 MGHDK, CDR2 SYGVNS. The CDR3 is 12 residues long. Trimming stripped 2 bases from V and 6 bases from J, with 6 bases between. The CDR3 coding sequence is TGTGCCAGCAGTGAAAGTCGGGATACGCAGTATTTT. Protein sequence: CASSESRDTQYF.

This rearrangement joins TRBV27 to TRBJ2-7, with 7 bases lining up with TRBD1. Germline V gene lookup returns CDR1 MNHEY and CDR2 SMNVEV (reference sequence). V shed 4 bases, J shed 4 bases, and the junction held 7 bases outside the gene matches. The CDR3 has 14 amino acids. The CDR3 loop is CASSSATGIYEQYF. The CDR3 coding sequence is TGTGCCAGCAGTTCAGCGACAGGGATTTACGAGCAGTACTTC.

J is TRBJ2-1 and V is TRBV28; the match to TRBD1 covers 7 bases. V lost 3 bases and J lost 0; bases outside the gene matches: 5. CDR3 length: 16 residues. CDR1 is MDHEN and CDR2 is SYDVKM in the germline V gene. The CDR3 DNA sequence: TGTGCCAGCAGTTTCTCAGGGGGTAGCTCCTACAATGAGCAGTTCTTC. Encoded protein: CASSFSGGSSYNEQFF.

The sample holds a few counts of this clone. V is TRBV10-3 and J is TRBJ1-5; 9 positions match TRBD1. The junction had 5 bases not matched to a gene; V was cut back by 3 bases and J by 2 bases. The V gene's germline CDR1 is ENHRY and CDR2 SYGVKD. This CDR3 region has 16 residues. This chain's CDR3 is CAISDPQGAGNQPQHF. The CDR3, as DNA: TGTGCCATCAGTGACCCACAGGGGGCTGGCAATCAGCCCCAGCATTTT.

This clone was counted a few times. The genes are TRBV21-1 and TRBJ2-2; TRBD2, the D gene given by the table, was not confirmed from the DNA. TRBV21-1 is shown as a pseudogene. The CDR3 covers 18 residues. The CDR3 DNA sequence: TGTGCCAGCAGCAAACAGACTAGCGGCCAGACGAACACCGGGGAGCTGTTTTTT. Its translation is CASSKQTSGQTNTGELFF.

The CDR3 is CASSLNRGNEQFF. CDR3 DNA: TGTGCCAGCAGCTTAAATAGGGGCAATGAGCAGTTCTTC. V usage is TRBV7-8 and J usage is TRBJ2-1, with D tentatively TRBD1 (5 bases). This CDR3 region has 13 residues. V was pared by 2 bases and J by 6 bases, with 8 bases between. Germline V gene lookup returns CDR1 SGHVS and CDR2 FQNEAQ.

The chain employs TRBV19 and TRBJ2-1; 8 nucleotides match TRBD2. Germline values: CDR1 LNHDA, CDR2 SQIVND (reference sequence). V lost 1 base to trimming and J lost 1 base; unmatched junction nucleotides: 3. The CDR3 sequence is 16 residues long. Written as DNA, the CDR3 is TGTGCCAGTAGTATAGTTAGCGGGGCTTCCTACAATGAGCAGTTCTTC. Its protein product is CASSIVSGASYNEQFF.

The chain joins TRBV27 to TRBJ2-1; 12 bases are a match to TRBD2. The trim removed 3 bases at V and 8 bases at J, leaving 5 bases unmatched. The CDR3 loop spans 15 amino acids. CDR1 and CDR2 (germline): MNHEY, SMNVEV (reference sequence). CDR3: CASSFGASGGDEQFF. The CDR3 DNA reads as TGTGCCAGCAGTTTTGGGGCTAGCGGGGGGGATGAGCAGTTCTTC.

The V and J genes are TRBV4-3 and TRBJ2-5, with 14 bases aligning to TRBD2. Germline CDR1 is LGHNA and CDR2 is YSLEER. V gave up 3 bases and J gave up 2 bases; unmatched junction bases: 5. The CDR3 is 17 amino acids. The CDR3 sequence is CASSQGTSGRGQETQYF. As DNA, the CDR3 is TGCGCCAGCAGCCAGGGGACTAGCGGGAGAGGGCAAGAGACCCAGTACTTC.

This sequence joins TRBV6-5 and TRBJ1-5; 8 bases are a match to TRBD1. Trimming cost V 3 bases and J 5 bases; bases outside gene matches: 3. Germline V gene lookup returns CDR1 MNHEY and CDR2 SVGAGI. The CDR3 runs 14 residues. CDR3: CASSYQGADQPQHF. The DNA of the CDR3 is TGTGCCAGCAGTTATCAGGGGGCGGATCAGCCCCAGCATTTT.

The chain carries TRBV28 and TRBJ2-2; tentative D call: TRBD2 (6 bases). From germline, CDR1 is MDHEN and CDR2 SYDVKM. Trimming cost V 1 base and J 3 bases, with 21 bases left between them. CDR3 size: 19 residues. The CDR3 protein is CASSLFRKGGSRDTGELFF. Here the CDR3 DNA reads TGTGCCAGCAGTTTATTCCGGAAAGGAGGGAGCAGGGACACCGGGGAGCTGTTTTTT.

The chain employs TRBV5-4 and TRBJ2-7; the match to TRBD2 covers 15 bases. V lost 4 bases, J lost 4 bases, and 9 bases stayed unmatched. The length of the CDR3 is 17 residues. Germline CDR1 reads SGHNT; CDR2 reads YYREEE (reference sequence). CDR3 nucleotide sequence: TGTGCCAGCAGCCTAGGACTAGCGGGAGGGCCTAGTTACGAGCAGTACTTC. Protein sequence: CASSLGLAGGPSYEQYF.

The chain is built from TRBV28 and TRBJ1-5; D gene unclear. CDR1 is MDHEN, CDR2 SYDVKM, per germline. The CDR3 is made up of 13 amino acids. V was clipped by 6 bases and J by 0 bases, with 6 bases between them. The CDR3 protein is CASSLNSNQPQHF. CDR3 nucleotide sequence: TGTGCCAGCAGCCTAAATAGCAATCAGCCCCAGCATTTT.

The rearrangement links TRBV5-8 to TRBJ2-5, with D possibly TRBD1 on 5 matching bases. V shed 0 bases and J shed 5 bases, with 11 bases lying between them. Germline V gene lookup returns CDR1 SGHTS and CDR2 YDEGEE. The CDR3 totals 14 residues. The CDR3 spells CASSLGQFIETQYF. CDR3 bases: TGTGCCAGCAGCTTGGGACAGTTCATTGAGACCCAGTACTTC. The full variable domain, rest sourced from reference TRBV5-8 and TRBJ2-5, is EAGVTQSPTHLIKTRGQQATLRCSPISGHTSVYWYQQALGLGLQFLLWYDEGEERNRGNFPPRFSGRQFPNYSSELNVNALELEDSALYLCASSLGQFIETQYFGPGTRLLVL.

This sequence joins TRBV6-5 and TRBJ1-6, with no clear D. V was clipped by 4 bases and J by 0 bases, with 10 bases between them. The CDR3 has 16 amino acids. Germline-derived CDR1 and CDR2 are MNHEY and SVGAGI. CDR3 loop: CASSSPPSSYNSPLHF. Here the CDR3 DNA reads TGTGCCAGCAGTTCCCCCCCGAGCTCCTATAATTCACCCCTCCACTTT.